Presented here are 7 T cell receptor beta chains from one specimen sequenced in a study of cytomegalovirus exposure and HLA in healthy donors. The PCR ran on 60 Vbeta and 13 Jbeta primers. Sequencing was performed with immunoSEQ multiplex PCR; in TCRdb, only in-frame clones are kept and a portion is missing. The sample yields 85,000 to 130,000 clones, roughly 82% seen once. Sequenced material: PBMCs. These receptor sequences come from a male donor in good health and CMV-seropositive.

The V and J genes are TRBV4-1 and TRBJ2-1, with 9 bases matching TRBD2. Germline V lookup: CDR1 MGHRA, CDR2 YSYEKL. This CDR3 spans 18 amino acids. V was clipped by 0 bases and J by 4 bases; unmatched bases: 10. The CDR3 sequence is CASSQDPGGGGSYNEQFF. For the CDR3, the DNA is TGCGCCAGCAGCCAAGATCCCGGCGGGGGGGGTTCATACAATGAGCAGTTCTTC.

The V call is TRBV5-1, the J call TRBJ1-5; possibly TRBD1 for D (6 bases). Germline CDR1 and CDR2: SGHRS and YFSETQ. The CDR3 runs to 14 residues. Deletions cut 4 bases from V and 3 bases from J, with 11 bases between. The CDR3 DNA sequence: TGCGCCAGCAGCCTCTGGACAGCCAATCAGCCCCAGCATTTT. This translates into CASSLWTANQPQHF.

This rearrangement joins TRBV9 to TRBJ2-1; 11 bases map to TRBD2. Germline V gene lookup returns CDR1 SGDLS and CDR2 YYNGEE. The CDR3 is 16 amino acids. The ends lost 0 bases at V and 6 bases at J; junction bases unmatched: 5. CDR3 nucleotide sequence: TGTGCCAGCAGCGTAGCTCTAGCGGGGGGTTTCAATGAGCAGTTCTTC. This gives the protein CASSVALAGGFNEQFF. Complete variable domain (other parts from reference TRBV9 and TRBJ2-1): DSGVTQTPKHLITATGQRVTLRCSPRSGDLSVYWYQQSLDQGLQFLIQYYNGEERAKGNILERFSAQQFPDLHSELNLSSLELGDSALYFCASSVALAGGFNEQFFGPGTRLTVL.

This sequence joins TRBV30 and TRBJ2-1, with no clear D. V lost 8 bases and J lost 6, with 20 bases in between. This CDR3 region has 14 residues. In germline, CDR1 is GTSNPN, CDR2 SVGIG (reference sequence). The chain's CDR3 is CAGLTPWMSNEQFF. DNA of the CDR3: TGTGCCGGCCTGACTCCCTGGATGAGCAATGAGCAGTTCTTC.

The sample holds one count of this clone. The chain uses TRBV30 and TRBJ2-1; 8 positions match TRBD1. The CDR3 extends over 14 amino acids. Germline V gene lookup returns CDR1 GTSNPN and CDR2 SVGIG (reference sequence). The junction had 6 bases not matched to a gene; V was cut back by 6 bases and J by 2 bases. CDR3 bases: TGTGCCTGCACAGGGGGGCTTGCCTACAATGAGCAGTTCTTC. It yields the protein CACTGGLAYNEQFF.

V usage is TRBV5-1 and J usage is TRBJ1-4; D gene uncertain. CDR1 and CDR2 from the germline V gene are SGHRS and YFSETQ. The length of the CDR3 is 14 residues. Trimming left V 0 bases short and J 6 bases short, with 9 bases between. CDR3 sequence (DNA): TGCGCCAGCAGCTTGGGGGAGAACGATGAAAAACTGTTTTTT. This encodes CASSLGENDEKLFF.

This sequence joins TRBV4-1 and TRBJ2-3; weak D call: TRBD1 (6 bases). The V gene lost 6 bases and the J gene lost 6 bases, with 19 bases spanning the gap. The CDR3 sequence is 15 residues long. Per germline, CDR1 MGHRA and CDR2 YSYEKL. In DNA, the CDR3 is TGCGCCAGCAGACTTACAGGGCTGAAAGCGGATACGCAGTATTTT. Residues: CASRLTGLKADTQYF.